This TCR beta chain stems from a study of identical twins. V lost 0 bases, J lost 0 bases, and 4 bases stayed unmatched. The germline V gene has CDR1 DFQATT and CDR2 SNEGSKA (reference sequence). The CDR3 is 15 amino acids. Carrying unique molecular identifiers, the cDNA also gained a universal primer site through template switching. TCRdb fed the 5' RACE reads into MiXCR, producing one record per CDR3 protein. The table shows a few hundred thousand distinct CDR3 sequences, with just under 10% occurring only once. Notes on the study in general: Surplus twin overlap in beta out-of-frame sequences was less pronounced. Alpha sequences out of frame and shared by twins had excess low generation probability.

Comments on this clonotype: Its antigen is unidentified.

These data also formed part of another study, on yellow fever vaccine responses in identical twins. In that study: Reportedly, twins' vaccine T cell responses looked partly convergent and partly personalized.

The genes are TRBV20-1 and TRBJ2-7, with TRBD2 matching 8 bases. What was sequenced was PBMCs. This receptor was identified in a woman between 18 and 30 years old in good health. The CDR3 region is CSARDAGTSSYEQYF. The DNA of the CDR3 is TGCAGTGCTAGAGATGCCGGGACTAGCTCCTACGAGCAGTACTTC.